A single sample is the source of the 27 T cell receptor beta chains below, sequenced in a study of persistence of HIV-infected CD4 T cells. The libraries were made with immunoSEQ version 4 in survey mode. This table comes from immunoSEQ multiplex PCR, and its TCRdb copy is limited to in-frame clones, with some not included. In the table there are 10,000 to 15,000 clones, over 60% of which are singletons. Cells were stimulated with CMV-infected fibroblast lysates at 8 to 10 ug/mL. Sorting of responding CD4+ T cells relied on upregulated CD40 ligand together with CD69. No cognate antigen is known for these TCRs. The sequences come from CD4+ T cells sorted from PBMCs after approximately 19-hour stimulation, collected from a patient who received antiretroviral therapy. Every receptor here comes from an adult man with HIV who was CMV-seropositive.

The V call is TRBV5-1, the J call TRBJ2-1; tentatively, D is TRBD1 (6 bases). The CDR3 is 13 amino acids. The germline CDR1 and CDR2 sequences are SGHRS and YFSETQ. The ends were cut back, 0 bases at V and 12 bases at J, with 13 bases in the middle. The CDR3 region is CASSLATGRGQFF. DNA for the CDR3: TGCGCCAGCAGCTTGGCGACAGGCCGCGGGCAGTTCTTC.

CDR3 protein: CASSLAGGTGELFF. For the CDR3, the DNA is TGTGCCAGCAGCTTAGCAGGAGGCACCGGGGAGCTGTTTTTT. The rearrangement joins TRBV7-2 to TRBJ2-2; D might be TRBD2 (5 bases). This CDR3 contains 14 residues. The V end lost 0 bases, the J end lost 4 bases, and 6 bases lay between the germline ends. The germline gives CDR1 SGHTA, CDR2 FQGNSA.

The chain recombines TRBV6-5 with TRBJ2-7; TRBD2 matches 7 bases. J lost 6 bases, V lost 6 bases, and 8 bases had no gene match. The V gene's germline CDR1 is MNHEY and CDR2 SVGAGI. The CDR3 runs 13 residues. CDR3 DNA: TGTGCCAGCAGGATAGCGGGTCTCACCGAGCAGTACTTC. Protein: CASRIAGLTEQYF.

V usage is TRBV4-1 and J usage is TRBJ1-1; possible D gene TRBD1, 5 bases. The CDR3 covers 16 residues. The V end lost 0 bases, the J end lost 1 base, and 12 bases lay between the germline ends. Germline CDR1 and CDR2: MGHRA and YSYEKL. CDR3 nucleotide sequence: TGCGCCAGCAGCCAAGATTGGGGCCGGGCGAACACTGAAGCTTTCTTT. Translated, it gives CASSQDWGRANTEAFF.

This clone was seen a few times. This sequence joins TRBV6-1 and TRBJ1-3; no firm D call. Germline V lookup: CDR1 MNHNS, CDR2 SASEGT. Trimming took off 4 bases at V and 2 bases at J, with 15 bases between the two ends. The CDR3 runs to 16 residues. The CDR3 DNA sequence: TGTGCCAGCAGTGGTGTTTTTCGGGCACCTGGAAACACCATATATTTT. Its translation is CASSGVFRAPGNTIYF.

The CDR3 DNA reads as TGTGCCAGCAGTGAATTCGGGGCCAAAAACATTCAGTACTTC. This sequence encodes CASSEFGAKNIQYF. V usage is TRBV25-1 and J usage is TRBJ2-4; D is uncertain. The ends were cut back, 1 base at V and 1 base at J, with 5 bases in the middle. This CDR3 has 14 amino acids. Germline lookup yields CDR1 MGHDK and CDR2 SYGVNS.

The chain couples TRBV4-1 to TRBJ2-1, with D possibly being TRBD1 or TRBD2 (5 bases each). This CDR3 is 18 amino acids long. CDR1 and CDR2 (germline): MGHRA, YSYEKL. V gave up 2 bases and J gave up 6 bases, with 23 bases separating them. CDR3 nucleotides: TGCGCCAGCAGCCAATTACCCCGTCGTGGGGGACGTATCAATGAGCAGTTCTTC. Translating it yields CASSQLPRRGGRINEQFF.

The sample holds one count of this clone. The chain recombines TRBV7-2 with TRBJ1-3, with D uncertain. This CDR3 is built from 16 residues. Looked up from germline, CDR1 is SGHTA and CDR2 is FQGNSA. Trimming cost V 1 base and J 0 bases, with 10 bases left between them. The chain's CDR3 is CASSLVAGLSGNTIYF. In nucleotides, the CDR3 is TGTGCCAGCAGCTTAGTGGCAGGCCTCTCTGGAAACACCATATATTTT. Variable domain in full (rest from reference TRBV7-2 and TRBJ1-3): GAGVSQSPSNKVTEKGKDVELRCDPISGHTALYWYRQSLGQGLEFLIYFQGNSAPDKSGLPSDRFSAERTGGSVSTLTIQRTQQEDSAVYLCASSLVAGLSGNTIYFGEGSWLTVV.

The J gene is TRBJ2-7, the V gene TRBV28; TRBD2 matches 8 bases. Unmatched junction bases numbered 8, after V lost 7 bases and J lost 3 bases. The CDR3 has 14 residues. CDR1 is MDHEN and CDR2 is SYDVKM in the germline V gene. CDR3 residues: CASTPGGLDYEQYF. The CDR3 bases are TGTGCCAGCACCCCGGGAGGGTTAGACTACGAGCAGTACTTC.

The V call is TRBV5-1, the J call TRBJ2-2; possibly TRBD2 for D (6 bases). CDR1 and CDR2 from the germline V gene are SGHRS and YFSETQ. This CDR3 comprises 16 residues. Trimming pared 6 bases from V and 3 bases from J, leaving 18 bases between. The CDR3 sequence: CASTPGLGGDTGELFF. Written as DNA, the CDR3 is TGCGCCAGCACCCCAGGCTTGGGGGGTGACACCGGGGAGCTGTTTTTT.

CDR3 in DNA: TGTGCCAGCAGCCCCCAGGGATTAGATACGCAGTATTTT. Protein product: CASSPQGLDTQYF. The chain combines TRBV9 with TRBJ2-3; a weak D match, TRBD1 (5 bases). This CDR3 is 13 amino acids long. Trimming shortened V by 4 bases and J by 5 bases, and 11 bases separated the two germline ends. Germline loops: CDR1 SGDLS, CDR2 YYNGEE.

This clone has more than one count but fewer than ten. This chain connects TRBV4-1 to TRBJ1-2, with TRBD1 matching 7 bases. CDR1 is MGHRA and CDR2 is YSYEKL in the germline V gene. This CDR3 has 15 residues. V shed 0 bases and J 8 bases; nucleotides not matched to a gene: 9. CDR3 DNA sequence: TGCGCCAGCAGCCAAGAGGAGGCAGGGACAGAAGGCTACACCTTC. Translating gives CASSQEEAGTEGYTF.

This clone was detected only once. The chain couples TRBV5-1 to TRBJ1-5, with 8 bases aligning to TRBD1. The V and J ends lost 1 base and 8 bases, in that order; junction bases with no gene match: 8. Germline-derived CDR1 and CDR2 are SGHRS and YFSETQ. The CDR3 is made up of 15 amino acids. The CDR3 DNA is TGCGCCAGCAGCTTGAGGGGACAGGCCAGGGAGCCCCAGCATTTT. Its protein product is CASSLRGQAREPQHF.

V is TRBV18 and J is TRBJ2-1; 7 nucleotides line up with TRBD2. The length of the CDR3 is 15 residues. V was clipped by 0 bases and J by 9 bases; unmatched bases: 8. The V gene's germline CDR1 is KGHSH and CDR2 LQKENI. The CDR3 loop is CASSPPMTSSREQFF. As DNA, the CDR3 is TGTGCCAGCTCACCACCGATGACTAGCTCTCGTGAGCAGTTCTTC. The full variable domain, in which reference TRBV18 and TRBJ2-1 provide the parts outside the CDR3, is NAGVMQNPRHLVRRRGQEARLRCSPMKGHSHVYWYRQLPEEGLKFMVYLQKENIIDESGMPKERFSAEFPKEGPSILRIQQVVRGDSAAYFCASSPPMTSSREQFFGPGTRLTVL.

This rearrangement joins TRBV5-1 to TRBJ2-1, with TRBD1 matching 9 bases. V lost 4 bases to trimming and J lost 2 bases; unmatched junction nucleotides: 1. The CDR3 is 14 residues long. CDR1 is SGHRS, CDR2 YFSETQ, per germline. The CDR3 loop is CASSGDRAYNEQFF. The DNA of the CDR3 is TGCGCCAGCAGCGGGGACAGGGCCTACAATGAGCAGTTCTTC.

This clone was counted a single time. This sequence joins TRBV7-9 and TRBJ2-3; TRBD2 matches at 8 bases. The germline V gene has CDR1 SEHNR and CDR2 FQNEAQ (reference sequence). J lost 6 bases, V lost 2 bases, and 10 bases had no gene match. The CDR3 contains 16 residues. This chain's CDR3 is CASSLNRGLEGDTQYF. In DNA, the CDR3 is TGTGCCAGCAGCTTAAATCGGGGACTAGAGGGGGATACGCAGTATTTT.

The chain is built from TRBV2 and TRBJ2-1; 7 bases are a match to TRBD1. Germline V gene sequence: CDR1 SNHLY, CDR2 FYNNEI. With 6 bases clipped from V and 9 bases from J, the junction kept 8 bases outside the gene matches. This CDR3 region has 13 residues. CDR3 sequence: CASRGTVLSEQFF. DNA for the CDR3: TGTGCCAGCAGGGGGACAGTCCTTTCTGAGCAGTTCTTC.

The chain carries TRBV19 and TRBJ2-3, with 13 bases matching TRBD2. The CDR3 has 15 residues. J was trimmed by 4 bases and V by 9 bases; bases with no gene match: 7. Germline V gives CDR1 LNHDA, CDR2 SQIVND (reference sequence). The CDR3 nucleotides are TGTGCCAGCAAAACTAGCGGGGGGGCCCCAGATACGCAGTATTTT. Translating it yields CASKTSGGAPDTQYF. Filled out from reference TRBV19 and TRBJ2-3, the complete variable domain reads DGGITQSPKYLFRKEGQNVTLSCEQNLNHDAMYWYRQDPGQGLRLIYYSQIVNDFQKGDIAEGYSVSREKKESFPLTVTSAQKNPTAFYLCASKTSGGAPDTQYFGPGTRLTVL.

The rearrangement joins TRBV3-1 (or the pseudogene TRBV3-2) to TRBJ2-3; 7 nucleotides match TRBD1. The junction had 4 bases not matched to a gene; V was cut back by 4 bases and J by 0 bases. The germline V gene encodes CDR1 LGHDT and CDR2 YNNKEL (reference sequence). The CDR3 is 15 residues long. CDR3 bases: TGTGCCAGCAGCCCGGGACAGACGAGCACAGATACGCAGTATTTT. Protein sequence: CASSPGQTSTDTQYF.

The chain recombines TRBV2 with TRBJ2-2, with D perhaps being TRBD1 or TRBD2 (6 bases each). The CDR3 covers 15 residues. Trimming cost V 7 bases and J 5 bases, with 17 bases left between them. Germline V CDR1 and CDR2: SNHLY, FYNNEI. CDR3 coding DNA: TGTGCCAGCAAGGAAAGCGAAGGGGGGACCGGGGAGCTGTTTTTT. Translating gives CASKESEGGTGELFF.

This rearrangement joins TRBV29-1 to TRBJ1-2; D perhaps matches TRBD1 (5 bases). Germline CDR1 is SQVTM and CDR2 is ANQGSEA. V dropped 6 bases and J dropped 3 bases, with 11 bases sitting between them. This CDR3 is 12 amino acids long. The CDR3 loop is CSVSRGDYGYTF. The DNA for the CDR3 is TGCAGCGTATCAAGGGGAGACTATGGCTACACCTTC.

The V and J genes are TRBV7-9 and TRBJ2-3, with a weak D call TRBD1 (5 bases). The germline V and J ends were trimmed by 0 bases and 0 bases, with 10 bases remaining between them. The CDR3 has 16 residues. Germline V lookup: CDR1 SEHNR, CDR2 FQNEAQ (reference sequence). The CDR3: CASSLAVGPSTDTQYF. The CDR3, as DNA: TGTGCCAGCAGCTTAGCCGTGGGGCCTAGCACAGATACGCAGTATTTT.

This chain joins TRBV5-1 and TRBJ2-1, with TRBD1 identical over 10 bases. The CDR3 covers 15 residues. The germline gives CDR1 SGHRS, CDR2 YFSETQ. The J segment lost 2 bases and the V segment lost 4 bases, leaving 3 bases of the junction unmatched. The CDR3 spells CASSAGQGPYNEQFF. DNA for the CDR3: TGCGCCAGCAGCGCGGGACAGGGGCCCTACAATGAGCAGTTCTTC.

This sequence joins TRBV2 and TRBJ1-1; D may be TRBD1 (6 bases). The CDR3 has 13 amino acids. Trimming pared 4 bases from V and 2 bases from J, leaving 8 bases between. Germline loops: CDR1 SNHLY, CDR2 FYNNEI. CDR3: CASSGRGNTEAFF. In DNA form, the CDR3 reads TGTGCCAGCAGTGGCAGGGGAAACACTGAAGCTTTCTTT.

The chain joins TRBV7-3 to TRBJ2-3; tentatively, D is TRBD1 (6 bases). Germline V gene data show CDR1 as SGHTA and CDR2 as FQGTGA. Trimming took 4 bases from V and 2 from J, leaving 10 bases between them. The CDR3 is made up of 14 amino acids. Written as DNA, the CDR3 is TGTGCCAGCAGCTGGGGGACACCCACAGATACGCAGTATTTT. It codes for CASSWGTPTDTQYF.

Remarks on this clone: The junction does not match germline at one end; this may be a read error. This rearrangement joins TRBV24-1 to TRBJ1-5, with a possible D match to TRBD1 (6 bases). This CDR3 has 15 residues. CDR1 KGHDR and CDR2 SFDVKD come from the germline V gene. CDR3 coding DNA: TGTGCCACAAGTGGCACAGGGAGTCCCAATCAGCCCCAGCATTTT. The encoded protein is CATSGTGSPNQPQHF.

The chain has TRBV28 and TRBJ2-6; 10 bases agree with TRBD1. Germline lookup yields CDR1 MDHEN and CDR2 SYDVKM. V gave up 6 bases and J gave up 2 bases; unmatched junction bases: 7. This CDR3 is 17 amino acids long. CDR3 nucleotide sequence: TGTGCCAGCAGGAGGACCGGGACAGGGGCTGGGGCCAACGTCCTGACTTTC. It translates to CASRRTGTGAGANVLTF.